These 9 T cell receptor beta chains came from one sample sequenced in a study of shared clonotypes between healthy human individuals. TCRdb keeps only in-frame clones here, not all; method: immunoSEQ multiplex PCR. The data contain 2 million to 2.5 million clones, 85% to 95% of them singletons. Sequencing was carried out using naive CD4+ T cells from PBMCs. Subset noted: CD45RA+ positively selected. These receptors were collected from a man younger than 30 in good health. Some clones in this sample may be carry-over from other donors' samples.

The gene calls are TRBV6-6 and TRBJ1-2; TRBD1 matches at 8 bases. With 6 bases clipped from V and 2 bases from J, the junction kept 8 bases outside the gene matches. This CDR3 spans 15 amino acids. Germline CDR1 reads MNHNY; CDR2 reads SVGAGI (reference sequence). CDR3 nucleotides: TGTGCCAGCAGAGTCCAGACAGGGGCCAACTATGGCTACACCTTC. Amino acids: CASRVQTGANYGYTF.

This chain connects TRBV9 to TRBJ1-2; D remains unclear. In germline, CDR1 is SGDLS, CDR2 YYNGEE. The length of the CDR3 is 14 residues. V was shortened by 0 bases and J by 4 bases, with 10 bases between the two germline ends. The CDR3 nucleotides read TGTGCCAGCAGCGTAGGGAACAACGGCTATGGCTACACCTTC. Its protein product is CASSVGNNGYGYTF.

This rearrangement joins TRBV27 to TRBJ1-2; 8 nucleotides agree with TRBD1. The V and J ends lost 5 bases and 0 bases, in that order; junction bases with no gene match: 11. Germline V lookup: CDR1 MNHEY, CDR2 SMNVEV (reference sequence). The CDR3 loop spans 17 amino acids. CDR3 region: CASSPRQGLNPNYGYTF. CDR3 nucleotide sequence: TGTGCCAGCAGTCCTAGACAGGGGCTTAATCCTAACTATGGCTACACCTTC.

The J gene is TRBJ2-7, the V gene TRBV28, with D tentatively TRBD2 (6 bases). V lost 5 bases and J 2 bases, leaving 16 bases between the germline ends. Germline CDR1 and CDR2: MDHEN and SYDVKM. This CDR3 spans 15 amino acids. The CDR3 DNA follows: TGTGCCAGCAGTGCGCTGGGAGGCAGGGCCTACGAGCAGTACTTC. It yields the protein CASSALGGRAYEQYF.

Points on this clone: In the same sample, other DNA sequences code for this CDR3. This chain joins TRBV7-2 and TRBJ1-2; D is unresolved. This CDR3 has 13 amino acids. Germline V lookup: CDR1 SGHTA, CDR2 FQGNSA. The V and J ends lost 5 bases and 8 bases respectively, with 15 bases between them. The CDR3 sequence: CASSPGLGRGYTF. The CDR3 nucleotides are TGTGCCAGCAGCCCAGGCCTGGGTCGCGGCTACACCTTC.

The gene calls are TRBV28 and TRBJ2-3; 11 bases align to TRBD2. CDR1 and CDR2 (germline): MDHEN, SYDVKM. There are 16 residues in the CDR3. Unmatched junction bases numbered 11, after V lost 4 bases and J lost 8 bases. The CDR3 loop reads CASSSSSGGRYVTQYF. For the CDR3, the DNA is TGTGCCAGCAGTTCCTCTAGCGGGGGGCGTTATGTTACGCAGTATTTT.

This sequence joins TRBV29-1 and TRBJ1-6; D is unresolved. CDR3 length: 13 amino acids. Trimming removed 7 bases at V and 3 bases at J, with 10 bases between. Germline V gene data show CDR1 as SQVTM and CDR2 as ANQGSEA. CDR3 nucleotide sequence: TGCAGCGCCCAGGTCCTCTATAATTCACCCCTCCACTTT. The encoded protein is CSAQVLYNSPLHF.

The chain is built from TRBV29-1 and TRBJ2-7; 9 nucleotides line up with TRBD1. Germline CDR1 is SQVTM and CDR2 is ANQGSEA. Losses at the gene ends were 8 bases for V and 5 bases for J; bases not matched to a gene: 10. This CDR3 region has 13 residues. CDR3 protein: CSSAGQGSHEQYF. In DNA form, the CDR3 reads TGCAGCTCTGCAGGACAGGGGAGCCACGAGCAGTACTTC.

V is TRBV7-8 and J is TRBJ2-2, with 10 bases that match TRBD2. CDR1 is SGHVS and CDR2 is FQNEAQ in the germline V gene. The CDR3 has 19 residues. V was pared by 1 base and J by 2 bases, with 10 bases of the junction left unmatched. The CDR3: CASSLGGLADFYNTGELFF. CDR3 bases: TGTGCCAGCAGCTTAGGAGGACTAGCGGATTTTTATAACACCGGGGAGCTGTTTTTT.